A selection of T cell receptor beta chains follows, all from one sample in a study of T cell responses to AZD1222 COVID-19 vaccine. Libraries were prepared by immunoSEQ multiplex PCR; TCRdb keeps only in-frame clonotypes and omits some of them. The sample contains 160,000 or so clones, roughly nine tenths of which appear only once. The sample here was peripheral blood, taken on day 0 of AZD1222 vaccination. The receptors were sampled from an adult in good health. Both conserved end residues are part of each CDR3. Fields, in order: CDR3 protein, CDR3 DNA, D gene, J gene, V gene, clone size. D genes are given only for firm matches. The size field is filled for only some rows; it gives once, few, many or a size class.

CASSEEGGNYGYTF | TGTGCCAGCAGTGAGGAAGGGGGGAACTATGGCTACACCTTC | NA | TRBJ1-2 | TRBV25-1 | NA
CASSFEAVPVSGNTIYF | TGTGCCAGCAGTTTCGAGGCAGTCCCCGTCTCTGGAAACACCATATATTTT | NA | TRBJ1-3 | TRBV2 | NA
CSARSQETQYF | TGCAGTGCTAGATCGCAAGAGACCCAGTACTTC | NA | TRBJ2-5 | TRBV20-1 | NA
CASSSSRAPRINEQFF | TGTGCCAGCAGTTCTTCTCGAGCCCCGAGGATCAATGAGCAGTTCTTC | NA | TRBJ2-1 | TRBV6-5 | NA
CASSPGQGGYTF | TGCGCCAGCAGCCCCGGACAGGGAGGCTACACCTTC | TRBD1 | TRBJ1-2 | TRBV5-1 | NA
CASSSDRVNQPQHF | TGTGCCAGCTCATCGGACAGGGTTAATCAGCCCCAGCATTTT | TRBD1 | TRBJ1-5 | TRBV18 | NA
CASSPGQGPPLHF | TGTGCCAGCAGCCCGGGACAGGGGCCGCCCCTCCACTTT | TRBD1 | TRBJ1-6 | TRBV12-3/TRBV12-4 | NA
CATLAGVGGELFF | TGTGCCACCCTAGCGGGGGTAGGCGGGGAGCTGTTTTTT | TRBD2 | TRBJ2-2 | TRBV24-1 | NA
CASTRDRLNTGELFF | TGTGCCAGCACGAGGGACAGACTGAACACCGGGGAGCTGTTTTTT | TRBD1 | TRBJ2-2 | TRBV9 | NA
CASSQEAGFYGYTF | TGTGCCAGCAGCCAAGAAGCAGGGTTCTATGGCTACACCTTC | NA | TRBJ1-2 | TRBV3-1/TRBV3-2 | NA
CASSLEGAKNIQYF | TGTGCCAGCAGCTTGGAAGGGGCCAAAAACATTCAGTACTTC | NA | TRBJ2-4 | TRBV5-8 | NA
CSASTRVTGELFF | TGCAGTGCTAGTACAAGGGTCACCGGGGAGCTGTTTTTT | NA | TRBJ2-2 | TRBV20-1 | once
CASSIGSASGVDGYTF | TGTGCCAGTAGTATAGGTTCGGCCTCGGGGGTGGATGGCTACACCTTC | NA | TRBJ1-2 | TRBV19 | NA
CAIRGSGRNTEAFF | TGTGCCATCAGAGGATCCGGGAGAAACACTGAAGCTTTCTTT | NA | TRBJ1-1 | TRBV10-3 | NA
CAWREQGAINEKLFF | TGTGCCTGGAGGGAACAGGGGGCTATTAATGAAAAACTGTTTTTT | TRBD1 | TRBJ1-4 | TRBV30 | NA
CASSLGQSLAKNIQYF | TGTGCCAGCAGCTTAGGCCAATCGTTAGCCAAAAACATTCAGTACTTC | NA | TRBJ2-4 | TRBV7-6 | NA
CASSDRSPGASALEETQYF | TGTGCCAGCAGCGATAGGTCGCCAGGGGCTAGCGCGCTGGAGGAGACCCAGTACTTC | NA | TRBJ2-5 | TRBV3-1/TRBV3-2 | NA
CASRPSRGRNTGELFF | TGTGCCAGCAGACCTAGCAGGGGGCGGAACACCGGGGAGCTGTTTTTT | TRBD1 | TRBJ2-2 | TRBV11-2 | NA
CSARLRERQFF | TGCAGTGCTAGACTCAGGGAAAGGCAGTTCTTC | NA | TRBJ2-1 | TRBV20-1 | NA
CASSGGRVQGSGNTIYF | TGTGCCAGCAGCGGTGGCAGGGTCCAGGGCTCTGGAAACACCATATATTTT | NA | TRBJ1-3 | TRBV11-2 | NA
CASSWGNREQYF | TGTGCCAGCAGTTGGGGTAATCGCGAGCAGTACTTC | NA | TRBJ2-7 | TRBV28 | NA
CAISRQGADTEAFF | TGTGCCATCAGTAGACAGGGGGCGGACACTGAAGCTTTCTTT | TRBD1 | TRBJ1-1 | TRBV10-3 | few
CAISGEEGSNQPQHF | TGTGCCATCAGTGGGGAAGAAGGAAGCAATCAGCCCCAGCATTTT | NA | TRBJ1-5 | TRBV10-3 | NA
CASTQEGLSDTQYF | TGTGCCAGCACCCAAGAGGGTCTCTCAGATACGCAGTATTTT | NA | TRBJ2-3 | TRBV6-5 | NA
CASRRELAGGPATDTQYF | TGTGCCAGCAGACGGGAATTAGCGGGGGGGCCGGCAACAGATACGCAGTATTTT | TRBD2 | TRBJ2-3 | TRBV11-2 | NA
CASSQDGTQSNQPQHF | TGCGCCAGCAGCCAAGACGGGACACAAAGCAATCAGCCCCAGCATTTT | NA | TRBJ1-5 | TRBV4-1 | NA
CASSYSGSGSPLHF | TGTGCCAGCAGTTACTCGGGGTCAGGTTCACCCCTCCACTTT | NA | TRBJ1-6 | TRBV6-5 | NA
CASSLGQSYEQYF | TGCGCCAGCAGCTTGGGACAGTCTTACGAGCAGTACTTC | NA | TRBJ2-7 | TRBV5-1 | NA
CAWSFSTSTEAFF | TGTGCCTGGAGTTTTTCGACATCCACTGAAGCTTTCTTT | NA | TRBJ1-1 | TRBV30 | NA